The 21 T cell receptor beta chains listed next were all sequenced from one sample in a study of OX40 agonist ivuxolimab in advanced cancers. Data came from immunoSEQ multiplex PCR; TCRdb stores just in-frame clones and leaves some out. This table holds around 100,000 clones, about 91% found once. This material consisted of CD4+ or CD8+ T cells sorted from blood, taken in a trial of the OX40 agonist ivuxolimab. The source of these receptors is an adult with an advanced solid tumor such as melanoma, head and neck, liver or kidney cancer.

The CDR3 DNA is TGTGCCAGCAGCACAATAGCGGGGGGGGAGACCCAGTACTTC. Translation: CASSTIAGGETQYF. The chain recombines TRBV7-7 with TRBJ2-5, with TRBD2 matching over 11 bases. The CDR3 sequence is 14 residues long. Looked up from germline, CDR1 is SSHAT and CDR2 is FNYEAQ (reference sequence). J was trimmed by 5 bases and V by 5 bases; bases with no gene match: 4. The whole variable domain, remainder taken from reference TRBV7-7 and TRBJ2-5, is GAGVSQSPRYKVTKRGQDVTLRCDPISSHATLYWYQQALGQGPEFLTYFNYEAQPDKSGLPSDRFSAERPEGSISTLTIQRTEQRDSAMYRCASSTIAGGETQYFGPGTRLLVL.

With regard to this clone: The germline gene is not matched at one end of the junction; a read error may be the cause. The chain links TRBV5-1 to TRBJ2-1, with a weak D call TRBD1 (5 bases). Germline V gene data show CDR1 as SGHRS and CDR2 as YFSETQ. The CDR3 runs 14 residues. The chain's CDR3 is CASSPSRVGNERFF. The CDR3 region has the DNA TGCGCCAGCAGTCCCAGCAGGGTAGGCAATGAGCGGTTCTTC. The variable domain in full, with the rest retrieved from reference TRBV5-1 and TRBJ2-1, is KAGVTQTPRYLIKTRGQQVTLSCSPISGHRSVSWYQQTPGQGLQFLFEYFSETQRNKGNFPGRFSGRQFSNSRSEMNVSTLELGDSALYLCASSPSRVGNERFFGPGTRLTVL.

This chain connects TRBV5-1 to TRBJ1-1; unclear D gene. V was trimmed by 0 bases and J by 4 bases, leaving 10 bases between them. The V gene's germline CDR1 is SGHRS and CDR2 YFSETQ. This CDR3 spans 14 amino acids. In DNA form, the CDR3 reads TGCGCCAGCAGCTTGGCCCTGGGAGGCACTGAAGCTTTCTTT. It is translated as CASSLALGGTEAFF.

The V gene is TRBV4-2, the J gene TRBJ2-2; 8 nucleotides align to TRBD2. The CDR3 contains 16 residues. Germline V lookup: CDR1 LGHNA, CDR2 YNFKEQ. The trim removed 2 bases at V and 4 bases at J, leaving 6 bases unmatched. CDR3 amino acids: CASSQWSAGGTGELFF. The CDR3 bases are TGTGCCAGCAGCCAATGGTCTGCGGGGGGCACCGGGGAGCTGTTTTTT.

The gene calls are TRBV27 and TRBJ2-1; 8 nucleotides match TRBD2. Trimming removed 3 bases from V and 1 base from J; junction bases left unmatched: 5. The CDR3 runs to 16 residues. Germline V lookup: CDR1 MNHEY, CDR2 SMNVEV (reference sequence). CDR3 coding DNA: TGTGCCAGCAGTTTCGTAGCGGGACTGTCCTACAATGAGCAGTTCTTC. Residues: CASSFVAGLSYNEQFF.

This clone was found once. The chain recombines TRBV7-8 with TRBJ2-1; 7 nucleotides align to TRBD2. Germline trimming cut 5 bases from V and 5 bases from J; bases unmatched to any gene: 27. Germline CDR1 reads SGHVS; CDR2 reads FQNEAQ. The CDR3 spans 21 residues. CDR3 protein: CASSIDSLRALARGADNEQFF. The CDR3 DNA sequence: TGTGCCAGCAGCATAGACTCCCTTAGAGCACTAGCGCGGGGTGCCGACAATGAGCAGTTCTTC.

CDR3 bases: TGTGCCAGCAGCTTAGGAGTGGTAGCTAGCGGCTACGAGCAGTACTTC. It yields the protein CASSLGVVASGYEQYF. The chain is built from TRBV11-2 and TRBJ2-7; TRBD2 agrees at 7 bases. The germline V gene has CDR1 SGHAT and CDR2 FQNNGV. The V and J ends lost 1 base and 3 bases, in that order; junction bases with no gene match: 9. This CDR3 is 16 amino acids long.

V is TRBV6-1 and J is TRBJ2-5; 7 nucleotides agree with TRBD2. Trimming took 4 bases from V and 1 from J; bases not matched to a gene: 9. CDR1 is MNHNS, CDR2 SASEGT, per germline. CDR3 length: 16 amino acids. CDR3 sequence (DNA): TGTGCCAGCAGTGGAAAGGGCGGGAGTATCCAAGAGACCCAGTACTTC. Encoded protein: CASSGKGGSIQETQYF.

The V and J genes are TRBV21-1 and TRBJ2-5; TRBD2, the D gene given by the table, was not confirmed from the DNA. TRBV21-1 is a pseudogene. The CDR3 is 16 amino acids. Here the CDR3 reads CASSPKEFEGRETQYF. DNA of the CDR3: TGTGCCAGCAGCCCCAAGGAGTTTGAGGGTCGAGAGACCCAGTACTTC.

The J gene is TRBJ2-3, the V gene TRBV7-9, with D maybe TRBD2 (5 bases). This CDR3 region has 16 residues. CDR1 and CDR2 from the germline V gene are SEHNR and FQNEAQ (reference sequence). V lost 5 bases and J 5 bases, leaving 20 bases between the germline ends. This CDR3 reads CASSPNSGAGGDTQYF. CDR3 nucleotide sequence: TGTGCCAGCAGCCCAAACAGCGGTGCGGGTGGAGATACGCAGTATTTT.

This chain connects TRBV10-2 to TRBJ1-2, with 12 bases that match TRBD1. The CDR3 contains 19 residues. The ends lost 3 bases at V and 4 bases at J; junction bases unmatched: 15. Germline CDR1 is WSHSY and CDR2 is SAAADI. CDR3 DNA: TGCGCCAGCAGTGACTATATTCCGGGACAGGGGGCTGGTCGCTATGGCTACACCTTC. It is translated as CASSDYIPGQGAGRYGYTF.

J is TRBJ2-1 and V is TRBV6-6; possible D gene TRBD2, 6 bases. Per germline, CDR1 MNHNY and CDR2 SVGAGI (reference sequence). Trimming took 7 bases from V and 4 from J, leaving 11 bases between them. The CDR3 runs to 13 residues. For the CDR3, the DNA is TGTGCCAGCACCCGGGACTTGTACAATGAGCAGTTCTTC. Translated: CASTRDLYNEQFF.

V is TRBV30 and J is TRBJ2-2, with unresolved D. Germline V gene sequence: CDR1 GTSNPN, CDR2 SVGIG (reference sequence). The CDR3 is 11 amino acids. Trimming pared 8 bases from V and 5 bases from J, leaving 9 bases between. The CDR3: CAGLLTGELFF. Here the CDR3 DNA reads TGTGCCGGCCTTTTGACCGGGGAGCTGTTTTTT.

The J gene is TRBJ2-7, the V gene TRBV29-1; D ambiguous. V was trimmed by 4 bases and J by 6 bases, leaving 19 bases between them. The CDR3 runs to 14 residues. Germline CDR1 is SQVTM and CDR2 is ANQGSEA. The CDR3 DNA reads TGCAGCGTTGGGATGGGGTCCTTAGGAGTCGAGCAGTACTTC. Translating it yields CSVGMGSLGVEQYF.

The V call is TRBV5-4, the J call TRBJ1-1; TRBD1 matches 7 bases. The CDR3 is 14 residues long. The germline V gene encodes CDR1 SGHNT and CDR2 YYREEE (reference sequence). V trimming: 4 bases; J trimming: 1 base; junction bases outside the gene matches: 4. DNA for the CDR3: TGTGCCAGCAGCCCACAGGGGCGGAACACTGAAGCTTTCTTT. Encoded protein: CASSPQGRNTEAFF.

The chain employs TRBV9 and TRBJ2-1; TRBD1 or TRBD2 may be the D gene (6 bases each). The CDR3 totals 16 residues. The germline CDR1 and CDR2 sequences are SGDLS and YYNGEE. Deletions cut 0 bases from V and 6 bases from J, with 16 bases between. The CDR3 sequence: CASSVGGGPVGNEQFF. CDR3 in DNA: TGTGCCAGCAGCGTAGGTGGGGGGCCCGTAGGCAATGAGCAGTTCTTC.

The chain uses TRBV29-1 and TRBJ2-5; possible D gene TRBD2, 5 bases. V was pared by 6 bases and J by 5 bases, with 16 bases between. The CDR3 spans 13 residues. Germline V gene sequence: CDR1 SQVTM, CDR2 ANQGSEA. This CDR3 is CSVSGMSSETQYF. Here the CDR3 DNA reads TGCAGCGTGTCCGGGATGTCATCGGAGACCCAGTACTTC.

V and J are TRBV28 and TRBJ1-2, with D possibly being TRBD1 (6 bases). CDR3 length: 12 residues. Germline loops: CDR1 MDHEN, CDR2 SYDVKM. The V end lost 8 bases, the J end lost 6 bases, and 13 bases lay between the germline ends. CDR3 nucleotide sequence: TGTGCCAGCTGGGGGGGGCTTGATGGCTACACCTTC. Its translation: CASWGGLDGYTF.

In its sample, this clone was seen a few times. This sequence joins TRBV10-3 and TRBJ1-5, with TRBD1 as a possible D gene (6 bases). Germline V gives CDR1 ENHRY, CDR2 SYGVKD. The V end lost 5 bases, the J end lost 2 bases, and 13 bases lay between the germline ends. The CDR3 extends over 15 amino acids. In DNA, the CDR3 is TGTGCCATCAGTATGGGGGGCGCAGGCAATCAGCCCCAGCATTTT. Protein: CAISMGGAGNQPQHF.

This clone has just a few counts. The V gene is TRBV5-4, the J gene TRBJ1-2; possible D gene TRBD1, 6 bases. Trimming pared 6 bases from V and 7 bases from J, leaving 16 bases between. Germline V CDR1 and CDR2: SGHNT, YYREEE (reference sequence). This CDR3 contains 13 residues. CDR3 sequence (DNA): TGTGCCAGCAACAACGCCAGGGGAGGTGGCTACACCTTC. As protein: CASNNARGGGYTF.

The chain couples TRBV2 to TRBJ1-1, with 7 bases aligning to TRBD1. CDR3 length: 14 amino acids. Trimming removed 7 bases from V and 5 bases from J; junction bases left unmatched: 10. The germline V gene encodes CDR1 SNHLY and CDR2 FYNNEI. The CDR3 sequence: CASTWDSVNTEAFF. CDR3 nucleotides: TGTGCCAGCACGTGGGACAGCGTTAATACTGAAGCTTTCTTT.